This record concerns one TCR beta chain sequence. Its antigen is as yet unknown. This sample stems from a study of T cell responses to AZD1222 COVID-19 vaccine. Study-level findings and limits: Mapped onto spike, vaccine-associated CD4 TCRs spanned it and were dominant at 160-218 and 743-854. Donors were mostly white British, more females; clonal diversity possibly underestimated. Increased Spike-specific TCR breadth and depth were observed after two AZD1222 doses.

Sequenced by immunoSEQ multiplex PCR; TCRdb stores in-frame clones only, minus some. The data contain approximately 150,000 clones, 70% to 90% of them singletons. Trimming took off 4 bases at V and 7 bases at J, with 15 bases between the two ends. This CDR3 spans 14 amino acids. The germline V gene encodes CDR1 SGHRS and CDR2 YFSETQ. The source is an adult who received the AZD1222 COVID-19 vaccine. This chain links TRBV5-1 with TRBJ2-1; possibly TRBD2 for D (6 bases). Specimen: peripheral blood, collected 28 days after the second AZD1222 dose. In DNA form, the CDR3 reads TGCGCCAGCAGCCCTCGGGACTCGGTTAATGAGCAGTTCTTC. Residues: CASSPRDSVNEQFF.